The source of this T cell receptor beta chain is a study of blood T cell repertoires in COVID-19. Looking at the study overall: The United States, Italy and Spain provided the acute and convalescent COVID-19 samples.

Recovered participants had two consecutive negative NP/OP PCR tests, healthcare professional clearance, or symptom resolution. Measured with immunoSEQ multiplex PCR; TCRdb has only the in-frame clones, and not every one. Of fewer than 250,000 clones in the sample, roughly 80% were seen once. CDR3 size: 16 residues. CDR1 is SGHAT and CDR2 is FQDESV in the germline V gene (reference sequence). Trimming removed 3 bases from V and 4 bases from J; junction bases left unmatched: 7. V gene TRBV11-1 combines with J gene TRBJ2-1; 9 bases agree with TRBD2. The sequence came from a man between 60 and 75 years old who had recovered from COVID-19. The sample consisted of PBMCs or T cells enriched from blood (not recorded which). CDR3 nucleotides: TGTGCCAGCAGCTTCGGCCGAGCGGGGGGTTACAATGAGCAGTTCTTC. It is translated as CASSFGRAGGYNEQFF. The complete variable domain, with remaining parts taken from reference TRBV11-1 and TRBJ2-1, reads EAEVAQSPRYKITEKSQAVAFWCDPISGHATLYWYRQILGQGPELLVQFQDESVVDDSQLPKDRFSAERLKGVDSTLKIQPAELGDSAMYLCASSFGRAGGYNEQFFGPGTRLTVL.